This T cell receptor (beta chain) appears in the sequencing data of a study of blood T cell repertoires in COVID-19. This table comes from immunoSEQ multiplex PCR, and its TCRdb copy is limited to in-frame clones, with some not included. The sample contains over 250,000 clones, roughly 86% of which appear only once. Trimming stripped 6 bases from V and 5 bases from J, with 11 bases between. The CDR3 is 14 residues long. Germline V gene sequence: CDR1 MNHEY, CDR2 SMNVEV (reference sequence). The sequenced sample was PBMCs or T cells enriched from blood (not recorded which). The TCR sequence derives from a woman in her 30s who had recovered from COVID-19. The chain joins TRBV27 to TRBJ2-6, with D unclear. CDR3 sequence: CASSPGFRANVLTF. The CDR3 DNA reads TGTGCCAGCAGCCCCGGTTTCAGGGCCAACGTCCTGACTTTC.